This T cell receptor beta chain stems from a study of shared clonotypes between healthy human individuals. This clone came up once. Antigen specificity is unknown. Points from the study as a whole: As a rule, naive subsets had a larger estimated richness than memory subsets.

Per the authors' pipeline: Sequence data from immunoSEQ were junction-only and lacked quality scores; consequently, filtering differed. Profiled with immunoSEQ multiplex PCR; TCRdb holds only in-frame clones, not every one. V and J calls plus clone size are reproduced from that table; the DNA served to infer D and trimming. The table lists around 2.1 million clones, approximately 94% of them singletons. V lost 3 bases, J lost 4 bases, and 15 bases lay in between. Per germline, CDR1 LNHDA and CDR2 SQIVND (reference sequence). The CDR3 totals 15 residues. The TCR was taken from a man aged 18 to 29 in good health. The material sequenced was naive CD4+ T cells sorted from blood. The subset here: CD45RA+ positively selected. The V gene is TRBV19, the J gene TRBJ2-5; D assignment may be TRBD1 or TRBD2 (6 bases each). In DNA form, the CDR3 reads TGTGCCAGTAGTATTAGGGGGGCGGTTGGAGAGACCCAGTACTTC. It is translated as CASSIRGAVGETQYF.